The following is a T cell receptor beta chain sequence with its context. This CDR3 comprises 14 residues. V dropped 4 bases and J dropped 1 base, with 14 bases sitting between them. CDR1 is GTSNPN and CDR2 is SVGIG in the germline V gene (reference sequence). Molecular barcoded adaptors covering alpha/delta and beta/gamma chains were used on about 0.4 ug RNA. Using its own MiXCR run on the reads, TCRdb lists one record per CDR3 protein. This sample has some 130,000 distinct CDR3 sequences, with less than 15% found just once. This entry belongs to a study of read filtering for tumor transcriptome and immune sequencing. Background on the study: DNase treatment preceded whole-transcriptome library preparation.

The chain carries TRBV30 and TRBJ2-7; perhaps TRBD2 as D (5 bases). Input material: a population of CD138-negative cells sorted from bone marrow. The sequence was collected from a donor older than 35 with multiple myeloma. CDR3: CAWMKGRGSYEQYF. CDR3 coding DNA: TGTGCCTGGATGAAAGGAAGAGGGTCCTACGAGCAGTACTTC.